Listed here is a single TCR beta chain. Its antigen is currently not known. No base qualities exist here, and no much larger clone lies one base off it. These data come from a study of human T cells and chemical hapten exposure (dated by TCRdb to the early 2020s). Regarding the study in general: For sensitization, 2% DPC in acetone was applied to a roughly 2 cm by roughly 2 cm area of upper inner arm skin. Blood was sampled from patients pre-sensitization (week 0) and at 2, 6 and about 24 weeks after DPC sensitization. Libraries were combined into a pool for sequencing, and differences in TCR yield between samples came mainly from small differences in library volumes within the pool. Blood for TCR sequencing was provided by twenty-nine alopecia patients at one to four time points (pre-sensitization, 2, 6 and 24 weeks). Peripheral blood TCR repertoire changes were tracked in vivo in alopecia patients during primary and secondary sensitization to the hapten diphenylcyclopropenone (DPC). The mostly female patient cohort included alopecia areata with under or over 50% scalp involvement, alopecia totalis and alopecia universalis. Patch testing on the upper back used Finn chambers containing 0.01% DPC, with scoring done after 6 days according to International Contact Dermatitis Research Group standards. Throughout the approximately 24-week study period, patients were also given weekly therapeutic DPC doses on the scalp.

The investigation overall reported the following: Significantly more large CDR3 similarity clusters were formed by expanded TCRs than by pre-sensitization or healthy control sets, consistent with antigen-driven responses. A positive correlation was found between the number of PT1 expanded TCRs and patch test score, with significance reached at thresholds 8, 16 and 32 but not 4. No change with DPC sensitization was found in the number of TCRs above 1 in 1000 frequency, and no evidence of global repertoire structure alterations was found. Repeated subsampling changed both the strength of the expansion versus patch-test correlation and the threshold at which the correlation became significant. Alopecia, a presumed autoimmune disease, was present in all patients, so the immune response of the patients might differ from that of healthy individuals.

The intended sense of this specimen's time point label: pre-sensitization, week 0. The label giving this sample's treatment or condition can be read as: therapeutic diphenylcyclopropenone sensitization with weekly scalp DPC. At every patch-test visit, the blood draw took place before the patch test was put on. Patients were considered eligible if aged 18 to 70, diagnosed with alopecia and deemed suitable for DPC therapy, and patients were excluded if pregnant. Total RNA was extracted from unfractionated whole blood that had been collected in Tempus Blood RNA tubes. From cysteine to phenylalanine, the CDR3 is 15 amino acids long. Kept here is only the CDR3 DNA, which spans 45 bases and is read in frame from base 1. Per the germline V gene (reference sequence), GTSNPN is the CDR1 and SVGIG is the CDR2. After removal of 3 bases from V and 0 bases from J, the junction retains 3 bases not matched to a gene.

The method was RACE. TCRdb names NextSeq 500 as the instrument used. Library preparation attached unique molecular identifiers to individual cDNA molecules for quantitative, reproducible TCR counting. For every blood RNA sample, sequencing covered both the TCR alpha and TCR beta chains. As for how the authors treated the data: The median number of TCRs per sample was 90,000 to 100,000, ranging from about 23,224 to 700,000. V, J and CDR3 annotation of the TCR reads was performed with the Decombinator software suite. For the PS versus PT1 abundance plots, all samples were subsampled to the same number of TCRs (28,000). TCRs were defined as expanded if absent before sensitization and observed at least eight times at the 2-week time point. The public sequencing data were trimmed at Q25 with fastp and processed into clonotypes with MiXCR by TCRdb, which kept only in-frame beta chains. For every CDR3 protein sequence, its rows merge into one entry that carries the most common genes and DNA. TCRdb assigned the V and J calls; the authors' analysis was not used. The sample table lists a few hundred thousand distinct CDR3 sequences, approximately 8.4% of them with a count of one. Around 2.5% of the sample is held by the ten biggest clonotypes.

The sample consisted of whole blood, taken in connection with sensitization to the hapten diphenylcyclopropenone (DPC). This TCR was sampled from a middle-aged woman with alopecia areata. Some clones in this sample may be carry-over from other donors' samples. Recombination joined TRBV30 with TRBJ2-7, with 12 junctional bases fitting TRBD2. The DNA sequence follows: TGTGCCTGGAGAGGACTAGCGGGAAACTCCTACGAGCAGTACTTC. Its product reads: CAWRGLAGNSYEQYF. Reference TRBV30 and TRBJ2-7 genes cover what lies past the CDR3, so the full variable domain is SQTIHQWPATLVQPVGSPLSLECTVEGTSNPNLYWYRQAAGRGLQLLFYSVGIGQISSEVPQNLSASRPQDRQFILSSKKLLLSDSGFYLCAWRGLAGNSYEQYFGPGTRLTVT.